This T cell receptor beta chain was obtained from a study of molecular identifiers for immune sequencing clone quantification. In the study overall: Four of five RNA aliquots from approximately 20,000 or 100,000 naive CD8 T cells were sequenced. Study-wide results and caveats: Barcodes shared by identical TCR molecules could lead to underestimated sizes of highly expanded clones.

Many counts were recorded for this clonotype. Antigen: not known. CDR1 SQVTM and CDR2 ANQGSEA come from the germline V gene. V lost 0 bases and J lost 0; bases outside the gene matches: 11. The CDR3 contains 18 residues. A CD8+CD4-CCR7+CD45RA+ phenotype served as the sorting definition for naive CD8 T cells. Library preparation followed earlier protocols using designated TCR primers. TCRdb re-derived calls from the PCR reads in MiXCR, one entry per CDR3 protein. This sample has approximately 550,000 distinct CDR3 sequences, with over 20% found just once. The chain recombines TRBV29-1 with TRBJ1-3, with 7 bases that match TRBD1. The sequencing input was naive CD8+ T cells from blood, with Jurkat cell RNA spiked in. Subset of the sample: FACS-sorted CD8+CD4-CCR7+CD45RA+ naive T cells. The clonotype was recovered from a human donor in good health. Some libraries in this study had Jurkat cell RNA spiked in. For the CDR3, the DNA is TGCAGCGTTGAAGAGGTGTGGGGACAGTCCGACTCTGGAAACACCATATATTTT. This sequence encodes CSVEEVWGQSDSGNTIYF.